Listed below are T cell receptor beta chains from one sample, sequenced in a study of fetal regulatory T cell absence and autoimmunity. This table comes from immunoSEQ multiplex PCR, and its TCRdb copy is limited to in-frame clones, with some not included. Here the sample spans more than 90,000 clones, approximately 79% being singletons. Sequenced material: pancreas tissue. These receptors all stem from a male donor with IPEX syndrome. Each CDR3 is given with its conserved first and last residue. A D gene is named only where the DNA matches it firmly. A clone size is listed for some rows: how often the clone was seen (once, few, many), or a class if it is expanded.

d_call	j_call	v_call	clone_size	cdr3_length	cdr3_nt	cdr3_aa
NA	TRBJ1-1	TRBV6-5	NA	11	TGTGCCAGCAGTAACCGGGACGAAGCTTTCTTT	CASSNRDEAFF
TRBD2	TRBJ2-5	TRBV29-1	NA	15	TGCAGCGGTGGACTAGCGGGGGGCGGGCAAGAGACCCAGTACTTC	CSGGLAGGGQETQYF
TRBD1	TRBJ2-5	TRBV6-5	NA	15	TGTGCCAGCAGTTACTCGACAGGGGACCAAGAGACCCAGTACTTC	CASSYSTGDQETQYF
NA	TRBJ1-1	TRBV5-4	NA	15	TGTGCCAGCAGCTTGGGGATCCGGGGGCTCACTGAAGCTTTCTTT	CASSLGIRGLTEAFF
TRBD2	TRBJ2-1	TRBV18	NA	17	TGTGCCAGCTCACGATATGGGTCTAGCGGGGCTTATTATGAGCAGTTCTTC	CASSRYGSSGAYYEQFF
NA	TRBJ2-6	TRBV7-6	NA	15	TGTGCCAGCAGCCCTGGGGCGCCTGGGGCCAACGTCCTGACTTTC	CASSPGAPGANVLTF
NA	TRBJ2-7	TRBV5-1	NA	12	TGCGCCAGCAGCTTTGGCGGGAATCGGCAGTACTTC	CASSFGGNRQYF
NA	TRBJ2-7	TRBV6-1	NA	11	TGTGCCAGCAGTGAATCCTACGAGCAGTACTTC	CASSESYEQYF
NA	TRBJ1-3	TRBV10-1	NA	14	TGCGCCAGCAGCTCAGAAGTCTCTGGAAACACCATATATTTT	CASSSEVSGNTIYF
NA	TRBJ2-7	TRBV5-6	medium-sized	14	TGTGCCAGCAGCCTCGTGCGAGCTCGGAACGAGCAGTACTTC	CASSLVRARNEQYF
TRBD2	TRBJ2-1	TRBV4-1	NA	17	TGCGCCAGCAGCCCTTTTATAGCGGGGGTATCGTACAATGAGCAGTTCTTC	CASSPFIAGVSYNEQFF
NA	TRBJ1-1	TRBV27	NA	14	TGTGCCAGCAGAAGGGGTAACCTGAACACTGAAGCTTTCTTT	CASRRGNLNTEAFF
TRBD2	TRBJ2-2	TRBV9	NA	16	TGTGCCAGCAGCCCAAGACTAGCGGGAGTAACCGGGGAGCTGTTTTTT	CASSPRLAGVTGELFF
NA	TRBJ2-3	TRBV11-2	NA	16	TGTGCCAGCAGCCGGCCGCGGCGCGGAGGATCAGATACGCAGTATTTT	CASSRPRRGGSDTQYF
NA	TRBJ1-2	TRBV4-1	NA	14	TGCGCCAGCAGCCAAGATTGGGGGCGCGATGGCTACACCTTC	CASSQDWGRDGYTF
NA	TRBJ2-2	TRBV2	few	15	TGTGCCAGCAGTGACGGGACGACGAACACCGGGGAGCTGTTTTTT	CASSDGTTNTGELFF
TRBD2	TRBJ2-3	TRBV7-2	NA	17	TGTGCCAGCAGCTTAGTCTGGCGGGGGGGGTATGGAGATACGCAGTATTTT	CASSLVWRGGYGDTQYF
TRBD1	TRBJ1-1	TRBV29-1	NA	15	TGCAGCGTACCGGGACAGGGGGCGCCGAACACTGAAGCTTTCTTT	CSVPGQGAPNTEAFF
NA	TRBJ2-7	TRBV30	NA	13	TGTGCCTGGTCCTGGAGGGCCTCGTACGAGCAGTACTTC	CAWSWRASYEQYF
NA	TRBJ1-1	TRBV10-3	NA	13	TGTGCCATCAGTGTGAACAGGGTAACTGAAGCTTTCTTT	CAISVNRVTEAFF
TRBD2	TRBJ2-7	TRBV19	NA	15	TGTGCCAGTAGTGCGGGACTAGCGGACTCCTACGAGCAGTACTTC	CASSAGLADSYEQYF
NA	TRBJ2-7	TRBV28	NA	13	TGTGCCAGCAGTTTACAGGGGCCAGGCGAGCAGTACTTC	CASSLQGPGEQYF
NA	TRBJ1-3	TRBV6-1	NA	13	TGTGCCAGCAGTCAGGGCGCTGGAAACACCATATATTTT	CASSQGAGNTIYF
TRBD1	TRBJ2-1	TRBV11-2	NA	17	TGTGCCAGCAGCTTAGCCCTACCGGGACAGGGGACCAATGAGCAGTTCTTC	CASSLALPGQGTNEQFF
TRBD1	TRBJ2-7	TRBV7-9	few	16	TGTGCCAGCAGCCGGTTCGGACAGGGGGCGCTATACGAGCAGTACTTC	CASSRFGQGALYEQYF